The 29 T cell receptor beta chains in this list originate from one sample, sequenced in a study of Graves' ophthalmopathy and Graves' hyperthyroidism. The study amplified TCR beta CDR3 regions using RNA transcripts. HTBI-primed RT-PCR formed the first round, and a multiplex PCR formed the second. One entry per CDR3 protein, called by TCRdb with MiXCR from the multiplex PCR reads. The sample holds fewer than 650,000 distinct CDR3 sequences; about 24% are singletons and the top ten take about 6.6%. Input material: peripheral blood. The source is a young woman with stable Graves' hyperthyroidism. Some clones in this sample may be carry-over from other donors' samples.

The chain combines TRBV29-1 with TRBJ2-1; TRBD2 is a possible D gene (6 bases). V was pared by 5 bases and J by 0 bases, with 14 bases between. Germline assignment: CDR1 SQVTM and CDR2 ANQGSEA. The CDR3 contains 15 residues. The CDR3 loop is CSVRGGTFSYNEQFF. The DNA for the CDR3 is TGCAGCGTTCGGGGCGGGACCTTCTCCTACAATGAGCAGTTCTTC.

The chain combines TRBV18 with TRBJ1-2, with D unresolved. Per germline, CDR1 KGHSH and CDR2 LQKENI. CDR3 length: 14 amino acids. Deletions cut 1 base from V and 3 bases from J, with 9 bases between. The CDR3 sequence is CASSPRAEDYGYTF. The CDR3 DNA reads TGTGCCAGCTCACCACGAGCCGAGGACTATGGCTACACCTTC.

The J gene is TRBJ2-5, the V gene TRBV20-1; either TRBD1 or TRBD2 may supply D (5 bases each). The CDR3 is 11 amino acids. CDR1 and CDR2 (germline): DFQATT, SNEGSKA (reference sequence). The CDR3 DNA reads as TGCAGGCAGGGAGAGTGGGAGACCCAGTACTTC. Translating it yields CRQGEWETQYF.

The CDR3 reads CASSYPGTLNTEAFF. DNA of the CDR3: TGTGCCAGCAGTTACCCTGGGACCTTGAACACTGAAGCTTTCTTT. The chain is built from TRBV6-5 and TRBJ1-1; a weak D match, TRBD1 (5 bases). Germline V gives CDR1 MNHEY, CDR2 SVGAGI. The CDR3 loop spans 15 amino acids. With 2 bases removed from V and 0 bases from J, the gap between germline ends came to 10 bases.

This clonotype was detected a few times. The rearrangement joins TRBV18 to TRBJ1-1; maybe TRBD1 (5 bases). V lost 8 bases and J 2 bases, leaving 12 bases between the germline ends. The CDR3 is 13 residues long. The germline gives CDR1 KGHSH, CDR2 LQKENI. The CDR3, as DNA: TGTGCCAGCGCTCCTCAGGGTAACACTGAAGCTTTCTTT. Amino acid sequence: CASAPQGNTEAFF.

The sample holds a few counts of this clonotype. The V call is TRBV4-2, the J call TRBJ2-2; no definite D call. The CDR3 has 16 amino acids. Germline loops: CDR1 LGHNA, CDR2 YNFKEQ. The ends were cut back, 0 bases at V and 5 bases at J, with 13 bases in the middle. In DNA, the CDR3 is TGTGCCAGCAGCCAAGAACTCAGTAGGCTAACCGGGGAGCTGTTTTTT. This codes for CASSQELSRLTGELFF.

This clonotype was picked up many times. The rearrangement links TRBV2 to TRBJ1-1; D is perhaps TRBD1 (5 bases). The CDR3 loop spans 15 amino acids. With 7 bases removed from V and 1 base from J, the gap between germline ends came to 16 bases. Germline V lookup: CDR1 SNHLY, CDR2 FYNNEI. The CDR3 DNA sequence: TGTGCCAGCACCCGGGACCATGGGGCGAACACTGAAGCTTTCTTT. It yields the protein CASTRDHGANTEAFF.

Ten or more counts support this clonotype. V gene TRBV5-1 combines with J gene TRBJ2-7; maybe TRBD2 (6 bases). This CDR3 has 13 amino acids. V was shortened by 3 bases and J by 4 bases, with 11 bases between the two germline ends. Germline CDR1 is SGHRS and CDR2 is YFSETQ. The CDR3 loop reads CASSSGDQYEQYF. The CDR3 DNA sequence: TGCGCCAGCAGCTCGGGGGACCAGTACGAGCAGTACTTC.

This clonotype occurred many times. This chain uses TRBV28 with TRBJ1-1; D call uncertain. This CDR3 is built from 14 residues. V lost 6 bases, J lost 1 base, and 12 bases lay in between. Germline V lookup: CDR1 MDHEN, CDR2 SYDVKM. Written as DNA, the CDR3 is TGTGCCAGCAGAAGCGGTCCTGAGAACACTGAAGCTTTCTTT. Its protein product is CASRSGPENTEAFF.

In this sample, this clonotype turned up many times. The V call is TRBV10-1, the J call TRBJ2-7; D remains ambiguous. This CDR3 spans 12 amino acids. Trimming took off 6 bases at V and 0 bases at J, with 6 bases between the two ends. Germline V CDR1 and CDR2: WNHNN, SYGVQD (reference sequence). In DNA form, the CDR3 reads TGCGCCAGCAGAAGGCCCTCCTACGAGCAGTACTTC. It is translated as CASRRPSYEQYF.

This clonotype showed up many times. The chain joins TRBV11-2 to TRBJ2-2; D remains unclear. CDR3 length equals 17 residues. Looked up from germline, CDR1 is SGHAT and CDR2 is FQNNGV. The V end lost 4 bases, the J end lost 0 bases, and 15 bases lay between the germline ends. This CDR3 is CASSSPLGSANTGELFF. CDR3 nucleotide sequence: TGTGCCAGCAGCTCCCCCCTAGGATCGGCGAACACCGGGGAGCTGTTTTTT.

In DNA, the CDR3 is TGCGCCAGCAGAACTCCAGGGGCCACTGAAGCTTTCTTT. Its protein is CASRTPGATEAFF. The chain links TRBV5-1 to TRBJ1-1; D is possibly TRBD1 (6 bases). V was trimmed by 5 bases and J by 4 bases, leaving 12 bases between them. This CDR3 has 13 residues. Germline CDR1 and CDR2: SGHRS and YFSETQ.

This clonotype came up many times. The chain is built from TRBV11-1 and TRBJ2-7; 9 bases agree with TRBD2. The CDR3 consists of 16 residues. Unmatched junction bases numbered 11, after V lost 5 bases and J lost 3 bases. Germline V gene sequence: CDR1 SGHAT, CDR2 FQDESV (reference sequence). CDR3 in DNA: TGTGCCAGCAGCACCGAAGGGAGCGGGAGGAACTACGAGCAGTACTTC. As protein: CASSTEGSGRNYEQYF.

At least ten counts were recorded for this clonotype. The J gene is TRBJ2-5, the V gene TRBV6-1; TRBD2 matches 8 bases. V shed 8 bases, J shed 5 bases, and the junction held 16 bases outside the gene matches. Per germline, CDR1 MNHNS and CDR2 SASEGT. CDR3 length equals 16 residues. The CDR3 region is CASCGRRERGWETQYF. The CDR3 DNA sequence: TGTGCCAGCTGCGGGCGGAGGGAGCGGGGGTGGGAGACCCAGTACTTC.

This clonotype was counted ten times or more. The V and J genes are TRBV28 and TRBJ1-5; D is possibly TRBD1 (6 bases). V was pared by 2 bases and J by 4 bases, with 9 bases between. Germline V CDR1 and CDR2: MDHEN, SYDVKM. This CDR3 contains 14 residues. CDR3 residues: CASSLGQTNQPQHF. The CDR3 bases are TGTGCCAGCAGTTTAGGACAGACTAATCAGCCCCAGCATTTT.

Only a few counts were recorded for this clonotype. A single base separates this from a much larger clone, so it may be a read error. Lacking the conserved final phenylalanine or tryptophan, this CDR3 likely reflects a read error. The J gene is TRBJ1-1, the V gene TRBV6-1; 7 positions match TRBD1. Germline-derived CDR1 and CDR2 are MNHNS and SASEGT. The CDR3 contains 14 residues. The V and J ends lost 7 bases and 3 bases, in that order; junction bases with no gene match: 8. The CDR3 DNA is TGTGCCAGCAACAGGGCCCAGGGGGACACTGAAGCTTTCTAT. Translation: CASNRAQGDTEAFY.

In this sample, this clonotype turned up a few times. This rearrangement joins TRBV2 to TRBJ2-2; D may be TRBD2 (5 bases). In germline, CDR1 is SNHLY, CDR2 FYNNEI. The CDR3 is made up of 16 amino acids. Trimming took 6 bases from V and 6 from J, leaving 20 bases between them. CDR3 DNA: TGTGCCAGCAGCCTTTCCGGGGTGGTTTCATCCGGGGAGCTGTTTTTT. This gives the protein CASSLSGVVSSGELFF.

This clonotype showed up many times. The chain joins TRBV12-3 or TRBV12-4 to TRBJ1-2; 8 nucleotides agree with TRBD1. Losses at the gene ends were 6 bases for V and 8 bases for J; bases not matched to a gene: 8. The CDR3 is made up of 13 amino acids. The CDR3 DNA sequence: TGTGCCAGCAGACTAGACAGGGGTGGAGGCTACACCTTC. This codes for CASRLDRGGGYTF.

The sample holds a few counts of this clonotype. J is TRBJ2-7 and V is TRBV11-2, with a possible D match to TRBD1 (5 bases). This CDR3 comprises 13 residues. The ends were cut back, 10 bases at V and 3 bases at J, with 16 bases in the middle. Per the germline V gene, CDR1 is SGHAT and CDR2 is FQNNGV. Here the CDR3 DNA reads TGTGCCACCTCCCCAGGGTTAGTCTACGAGCAGTACTTC. Protein sequence: CATSPGLVYEQYF. Together with reference TRBV11-2 and TRBJ2-7, the CDR3 gives the full variable domain: EAGVAQSPRYKIIEKRQSVAFWCNPISGHATLYWYQQILGQGPKLLIQFQNNGVVDDSQLPKDRFSAERLKGVDSTLKIQPAKLEDSAVYLCATSPGLVYEQYFGPGTRLTVT.

This clonotype was recorded many times. This rearrangement joins TRBV6-1 to TRBJ2-7; 8 nucleotides align to TRBD1. The CDR3 runs to 15 residues. V was pared by 4 bases and J by 0 bases, with 5 bases of the junction left unmatched. Germline-derived CDR1 and CDR2 are MNHNS and SASEGT. The CDR3 nucleotides read TGTGCCAGCAGTGGGACAGGGTTGAGCTCCTACGAGCAGTACTTC. Encoded protein: CASSGTGLSSYEQYF.

This clonotype was detected ten times or more. The chain joins TRBV7-2 to TRBJ2-4; D possibly corresponds to TRBD2 (6 bases). The V gene's germline CDR1 is SGHTA and CDR2 FQGNSA. The V and J ends lost 0 bases and 5 bases respectively, with 11 bases between them. The CDR3 contains 15 residues. CDR3 region: CASSLAGGYQNIQYF. DNA for the CDR3: TGTGCCAGCAGCTTAGCGGGAGGTTACCAAAACATTCAGTACTTC.

Ten or more counts support this clonotype. The genes are TRBV12-3 or TRBV12-4 and TRBJ1-5; no definite D call. CDR3 length: 14 amino acids. V was clipped by 2 bases and J by 3 bases, with 8 bases between them. CDR3 DNA sequence: TGTGCCAGCAGTTTAACGGGGAACAATCAGCCCCAGCATTTT. Translating gives CASSLTGNNQPQHF.

In this sample, this clonotype turned up many times. The CDR3 here is CASSFSGLAGGPQGGELFF. In nucleotides, the CDR3 is TGTGCCAGCAGTTTCTCGGGACTAGCGGGGGGCCCTCAGGGCGGGGAGCTGTTTTTT. The V and J genes are TRBV6-2 or TRBV6-3 and TRBJ2-2; 15 bases line up with TRBD2. This CDR3 comprises 19 residues. V dropped 4 bases and J dropped 7; count of bases not matched to a gene: 13. Germline V lookup: CDR1 MNHEY, CDR2 SVGEGT.

The CDR3 DNA is TGTGCCAGCAGCTTAGATCCGGCAGGGGGAAACTATGGCTACACCTTC. Translation: CASSLDPAGGNYGYTF. The rearrangement links TRBV11-2 to TRBJ1-2; TRBD1 matches 7 bases. Germline CDR1 SGHAT, CDR2 FQNNGV. The CDR3 covers 16 residues. V lost 0 bases, J lost 2 bases, and 6 bases stayed unmatched. Filled out from reference TRBV11-2 and TRBJ1-2, the complete variable domain reads EAGVAQSPRYKIIEKRQSVAFWCNPISGHATLYWYQQILGQGPKLLIQFQNNGVVDDSQLPKDRFSAERLKGVDSTLKIQPAKLEDSAVYLCASSLDPAGGNYGYTFGSGTRLTVV.

The chain links TRBV12-3 or TRBV12-4 to TRBJ1-3; possible D gene TRBD1, 5 bases. This CDR3 has 15 amino acids. With 7 bases removed from V and 2 bases from J, the gap between germline ends came to 15 bases. CDR3 in amino acids: CASTPTVKAGNTIYF. CDR3 nucleotide sequence: TGTGCCAGCACCCCGACAGTGAAGGCTGGAAACACCATATATTTT.

This clonotype was found many times. The CDR3 reads CASSDHRGVGNYGYTF. The CDR3 nucleotides are TGTGCCAGCAGTGACCACAGGGGAGTAGGTAACTATGGCTACACCTTC. This chain connects TRBV2 to TRBJ1-2; 7 bases align to TRBD1. With V trimmed by 3 bases and J by 1 base, 8 bases remained unmatched. Germline CDR1 reads SNHLY; CDR2 reads FYNNEI. The length of the CDR3 is 16 residues.

This clonotype has a handful of counts. The chain is built from TRBV12-3 or TRBV12-4 and TRBJ2-5, with D tentatively TRBD1 (5 bases). CDR3 length: 16 amino acids. The ends were cut back, 3 bases at V and 3 bases at J, with 17 bases in the middle. CDR3 sequence: CASSFINPRVEETQYF. The CDR3 bases are TGTGCCAGCAGTTTTATAAATCCCAGGGTCGAAGAGACCCAGTACTTC.

At least ten counts were recorded for this clonotype. Sequence at one end of the junction differs from germline and may be a read error. J is TRBJ1-3 and V is TRBV12-3 or TRBV12-4, with D tentatively TRBD1 (6 bases). This CDR3 is 13 amino acids long. This chain's CDR3 is CASSLARQDTIYF. CDR3 in DNA: TGTGCCAGCAGTTTAGCGCGACAGGACACCATATACTTT.

This clonotype has a count of ten or more. The rearrangement uses TRBV12-3 or TRBV12-4 and TRBJ2-2; D is uncertain. The CDR3 consists of 14 residues. Trimming pared 3 bases from V and 4 bases from J, leaving 9 bases between. DNA of the CDR3: TGTGCCAGCAGTTTTGGGCTGGGCACCGGGGAGCTGTTTTTT. It is translated as CASSFGLGTGELFF.